This TCR beta chain is drawn from a study of radiotherapy plus CTLA-4 blockade in lung cancer. Points from the study as a whole: Alongside interferon-beta, early blood T cell clone dynamics were reportedly the best predictor of response.

There are a few counts of this clone. Its antigen remains unidentified. This CDR3 contains 15 residues. With 0 bases removed from V and 3 bases from J, the gap between germline ends came to 12 bases. Germline V CDR1 and CDR2: SGDLS, YYNGEE. Using immunoSEQ multiplex PCR, the repertoire was profiled, and TCRdb retains in-frame clones only, with some absent. The sample records some 78,000 clones, around nine tenths being singletons. The rearrangement links TRBV9 to TRBJ1-1; D is perhaps TRBD1 (5 bases). The sequences come from peripheral blood, collected from a patient treated with radiotherapy plus ipilimumab. The TCR was taken from a human donor with non-small cell lung cancer who had stable disease on radiotherapy plus ipilimumab. CDR3 amino acids: CASSVGWGGDTEAFF. CDR3 in DNA: TGTGCCAGCAGCGTAGGCTGGGGGGGAGACACTGAAGCTTTCTTT.